Listed here are 19 T cell receptor beta chains from one sample, sequenced in a study of technical replicates of blood from four donors. Some clones are missing from TCRdb's copy, which holds only in-frame ones; the method was immunoSEQ multiplex PCR. This table has tens of thousands of clones, less than 99% appearing once. Sequencing was carried out using T cells isolated from PBMCs. The receptors were gathered from a human donor in good health.

The chain employs TRBV6-1 and TRBJ2-7, with 7 positions matching TRBD1. Germline values: CDR1 MNHNS, CDR2 SASEGT. CDR3 size: 14 residues. The trim removed 10 bases at V and 2 bases at J, leaving 11 bases unmatched. The CDR3 DNA is TGTGCCATCTTTAAGACAGGGTCCACCTACGAGCAGTACTTC. This sequence encodes CAIFKTGSTYEQYF.

The chain joins TRBV6-1 to TRBJ2-1, with 7 bases fitting TRBD2. Per germline, CDR1 MNHNS and CDR2 SASEGT. The trim removed 4 bases at V and 3 bases at J, leaving 6 bases unmatched. The CDR3 length is 15 residues. The CDR3 region has the DNA TGTGCCAGCAGTGCCATTATAGCGGGCTACAATGAGCAGTTCTTC. It translates to CASSAIIAGYNEQFF.

The gene calls are TRBV5-4 and TRBJ2-7; perhaps TRBD1 as D (6 bases). The V end lost 4 bases, the J end lost 0 bases, and 14 bases lay between the germline ends. This CDR3 is built from 15 residues. CDR1 is SGHNT and CDR2 is YYREEE in the germline V gene (reference sequence). The CDR3 is CASSRDRLPSYEQYF. DNA for the CDR3: TGTGCCAGCAGCAGAGACAGGCTACCCTCCTACGAGCAGTACTTC.

This clone is a singleton in its sample. The chain joins TRBV27 to TRBJ2-7; D remains ambiguous. Germline values: CDR1 MNHEY, CDR2 SMNVEV (reference sequence). Trimming shortened V by 7 bases and J by 7 bases, and 8 bases separated the two germline ends. The CDR3 spans 10 residues. CDR3 coding DNA: TGTGCCAGCATCCTCTATGAGCAGTACTTC. It codes for CASILYEQYF.

This rearrangement joins TRBV2 to TRBJ2-3; D is undetermined. Germline V gives CDR1 SNHLY, CDR2 FYNNEI. CDR3 length: 13 amino acids. Trimming took 7 bases from V and 5 from J, leaving 13 bases between them. CDR3 protein: CASTLTFLDTQYF. CDR3 in DNA: TGTGCCAGCACCCTAACCTTTTTAGATACGCAGTATTTT.

The CDR3 loop reads CASREAGVDTQYF. DNA for the CDR3: TGTGCCAGCAGGGAAGCGGGAGTAGATACGCAGTATTTT. The V and J genes are TRBV27 and TRBJ2-3, with 8 bases that match TRBD2. Germline V gene sequence: CDR1 MNHEY, CDR2 SMNVEV (reference sequence). The CDR3 consists of 13 residues. V shed 6 bases and J 5 bases; nucleotides not matched to a gene: 4.

The chain couples TRBV10-3 to TRBJ2-5; D not certain. Per the germline V gene, CDR1 is ENHRY and CDR2 is SYGVKD. V lost 4 bases, J lost 4 bases, and 4 bases lay in between. CDR3 length: 11 amino acids. The CDR3 region has the DNA TGTGCCATCAGTGGGAGAGAGACCCAGTACTTC. This gives the protein CAISGRETQYF.

V usage is TRBV27 and J usage is TRBJ1-2, with TRBD1 identical over 8 bases. Trimming cost V 5 bases and J 4 bases; bases outside gene matches: 9. The CDR3 has 15 residues. Germline V gene data show CDR1 as MNHEY and CDR2 as SMNVEV (reference sequence). The CDR3 DNA sequence: TGTGCCAGCAGTACCCGACAGGGGCTGGGCTATGGCTACACCTTC. Its protein is CASSTRQGLGYGYTF.

The V gene is TRBV11-3, the J gene TRBJ2-7; 11 bases line up with TRBD1. The CDR3 is made up of 14 amino acids. The germline V gene has CDR1 SGHNT and CDR2 YENEEA. V was pared by 5 bases and J by 6 bases, with 6 bases of the junction left unmatched. The CDR3 DNA sequence: TGTGCCAGCAGCGGAACCGGGACAGGGGGCGAGCAGTACTTC. It translates to CASSGTGTGGEQYF.

V and J are TRBV6-5 and TRBJ2-1; 12 bases match TRBD2. V gave up 3 bases and J gave up 5 bases; unmatched junction bases: 2. The CDR3 loop spans 15 amino acids. Per germline, CDR1 MNHEY and CDR2 SVGAGI. Here the CDR3 reads CASSYLAGGDNEQFF. The CDR3 bases are TGTGCCAGCAGTTATCTAGCGGGAGGGGACAATGAGCAGTTCTTC.

The V gene is TRBV4-2, the J gene TRBJ2-3; D is undetermined. The CDR3 runs to 14 residues. Germline V gene sequence: CDR1 LGHNA, CDR2 YNFKEQ. V was clipped by 0 bases and J by 2 bases, with 6 bases between them. The CDR3 DNA follows: TGTGCCAGCAGCCAAGAATATCCCACAGATACGCAGTATTTT. This encodes CASSQEYPTDTQYF.

The V and J genes are TRBV5-1 and TRBJ1-2, with a possible D match to TRBD1 (5 bases). The V gene lost 0 bases and the J gene lost 2 bases, with 8 bases spanning the gap. The germline gives CDR1 SGHRS, CDR2 YFSETQ. The CDR3 totals 14 residues. CDR3 loop: CASSLEPGNYGYTF. Here the CDR3 DNA reads TGCGCCAGCAGCTTGGAACCAGGGAACTATGGCTACACCTTC. Variable domain in full (rest from reference TRBV5-1 and TRBJ1-2): KAGVTQTPRYLIKTRGQQVTLSCSPISGHRSVSWYQQTPGQGLQFLFEYFSETQRNKGNFPGRFSGRQFSNSRSEMNVSTLELGDSALYLCASSLEPGNYGYTFGSGTRLTVV.

The chain couples TRBV6-5 to TRBJ2-7; 10 bases are a match to TRBD1. This CDR3 region has 14 residues. Germline loops: CDR1 MNHEY, CDR2 SVGAGI. Trimming took 3 bases from V and 4 from J; bases not matched to a gene: 3. The CDR3 region is CASSYGQGGYEQYF. Written as DNA, the CDR3 is TGTGCCAGCAGTTATGGACAGGGGGGGTACGAGCAGTACTTC.

J is TRBJ1-1 and V is TRBV20-1; tentative D call: TRBD1 (5 bases). Germline values: CDR1 DFQATT, CDR2 SNEGSKA (reference sequence). This CDR3 region has 11 residues. V dropped 5 bases and J dropped 8 bases, with 12 bases sitting between them. The DNA for the CDR3 is TGCAGTGCTTTTAGGACATTCGAAGCTTTCTTT. Translating it yields CSAFRTFEAFF.

In its sample, this clone was seen once. CDR3 in amino acids: CSATAYGYTF. The CDR3 coding sequence is TGCAGTGCCACCGCGTATGGCTACACCTTC. The chain has TRBV20-1 and TRBJ1-2; D uncertain. The germline V gene encodes CDR1 DFQATT and CDR2 SNEGSKA (reference sequence). The V end lost 6 bases, the J end lost 5 bases, and 7 bases lay between the germline ends. CDR3 size: 10 residues.

This chain connects TRBV9 to TRBJ2-1; 8 bases match TRBD2. This CDR3 has 16 residues. With V trimmed by 1 base and J by 6 bases, 9 bases remained unmatched. Germline CDR1 SGDLS, CDR2 YYNGEE. CDR3 loop: CASSVSVGRASNEQFF. CDR3 DNA sequence: TGTGCCAGCAGCGTAAGCGTCGGGAGGGCCAGCAATGAGCAGTTCTTC. The variable domain in full, completed from reference TRBV9 and TRBJ2-1, reads DSGVTQTPKHLITATGQRVTLRCSPRSGDLSVYWYQQSLDQGLQFLIQYYNGEERAKGNILERFSAQQFPDLHSELNLSSLELGDSALYFCASSVSVGRASNEQFFGPGTRLTVL.

This chain links TRBV6-5 with TRBJ1-2; 7 bases are shared with TRBD1. Germline V gene sequence: CDR1 MNHEY, CDR2 SVGAGI. The CDR3 extends over 12 amino acids. Unmatched junction bases numbered 6, after V lost 6 bases and J lost 8 bases. The CDR3 loop is CASSSTGEGYTF. For the CDR3, the DNA is TGTGCCAGCAGCTCCACAGGGGAGGGCTACACCTTC.

The V and J genes are TRBV11-2 and TRBJ1-3; D call uncertain. Germline-derived CDR1 and CDR2 are SGHAT and FQNNGV. Trimming took off 0 bases at V and 11 bases at J, with 14 bases between the two ends. This CDR3 is built from 14 residues. The CDR3 nucleotides read TGTGCCAGCAGCTTAGATCTTACAGCTACCCCCATATATTTT. Amino acids: CASSLDLTATPIYF.

This clone showed up just once. The chain employs TRBV10-3 and TRBJ2-5, with 10 bases aligning to TRBD2. CDR1 ENHRY and CDR2 SYGVKD come from the germline V gene. The CDR3 is made up of 15 amino acids. Trimming removed 4 bases from V and 6 bases from J; junction bases left unmatched: 8. CDR3 nucleotide sequence: TGTGCCATCAGTGGTAGCGGGAGGCTAACAAAGACCCAGTACTTC. It codes for CAISGSGRLTKTQYF.